These T cell receptor beta chains were read from a single sample in a study of shared T cell receptors in the human thymus. TCRdb's copy holds only in-frame clones and misses some; the assay was immunoSEQ multiplex PCR. The data contain 600,000 to 900,000 clones, over 75% of them seen just once; the ten biggest clones take up roughly 0.01%. These data were likewise used in another study, on human thymus T cells.

Material for sequencing was thymocytes. These receptors were collected from a girl in the first two years of life with a congenital heart defect. CDR3s include the opening cysteine and the closing phenylalanine or tryptophan. The order of the fields is clone size, D gene, V gene, J gene, CDR3 DNA, CDR3 protein. D genes are given only for firm matches. The size field is filled for only some rows; it gives once, few, many or a size class.

>NA|TRBD1|TRBV2|TRBJ1-4
TGTGCCAGCAGTAGGACAGGGGGAGTGTTTGTGACTAATGAAAAACTGTTTTTT
CASSRTGGVFVTNEKLFF
>NA|NA|TRBV6-1|TRBJ1-5
TGTGCCAGCAGTGACAGGCCCCGATCGACGTGGAATCAGCCCCAGCATTTT
CASSDRPRSTWNQPQHF
>NA|TRBD1|TRBV7-9|TRBJ2-7
TGTGCCAGCAGCTTAGGGCAGGGGGAGTACGAGCAGTACTTC
CASSLGQGEYEQYF
>NA|NA|TRBV5-1|TRBJ2-3
TGCGCCAGCACACTCGTACCCACAGATACGCAGTATTTT
CASTLVPTDTQYF
>NA|TRBD1|TRBV5-1|TRBJ1-1
TGCGCCAGCAGCTCGACCACAACTGGGACAGAACTGGGGAGCACTGAAGCTTTCTTT
CASSSTTTGTELGSTEAFF
>NA|NA|TRBV2|TRBJ2-5
TGTGCCAGCAGGGCGGTTGGGGTAGGGGAAGAGACCCAGTACTTC
CASRAVGVGEETQYF
>NA|TRBD2|TRBV5-1|TRBJ2-1
TGCGCCAGCAGCTCTTTGACTAGCGGGGATGTGAATGAGCAGTTCTTC
CASSSLTSGDVNEQFF
>NA|NA|TRBV4-1|TRBJ2-7
TGCGCCAGCAGCCGAGGGACTCGTCCCTCCACCTACGAGCAGTACTTC
CASSRGTRPSTYEQYF
>NA|TRBD1|TRBV6-1|TRBJ1-4
TGTGCCAGCAGTACGACAGGGAACGGTAATGAAAAACTGTTTTTT
CASSTTGNGNEKLFF
>NA|TRBD2|TRBV7-2|TRBJ2-5
TGTGCCAGCAGCCTTGGACTAGACCTAGAGACCCAGTACTTC
CASSLGLDLETQYF
>NA|TRBD1|TRBV15|TRBJ2-1
TGTGCCACCAGCAGAGAAATCCCCCGACAGGGTTGGCGATACAATGAGCAGTTCTTC
CATSREIPRQGWRYNEQFF
>NA|NA|TRBV9|TRBJ1-2
TGTGCCAGCAGCGGAGGGGGATACGACAGCTTTAACTATGGCTACACCTTC
CASSGGGYDSFNYGYTF
>few|NA|TRBV6-1|TRBJ1-2
TGTGCCAGCAGTGAAGCGGCCTCGTGGCAGCGCGGCTATGGCTACACCTTC
CASSEAASWQRGYGYTF
>NA|NA|TRBV9|TRBJ1-6
TGTGCCAGCAGCGCTCGGGGGAGATATTCACCCCTCCACTTT
CASSARGRYSPLHF
>NA|NA|TRBV30|TRBJ1-3
TGTGCCTGGAGTACGTTTGGGCCACACTCTGGAAACACCATATATTTT
CAWSTFGPHSGNTIYF
>NA|NA|TRBV28|TRBJ1-2
TGTGCCAGCAGTCACCCCTACAGGAAACTCCATGGCTACACCTTC
CASSHPYRKLHGYTF
>NA|TRBD1|TRBV7-2|TRBJ2-7
TGTGCCAGCAGCTTAGAACCAGGGGGCTACGAGCAGTACTTC
CASSLEPGGYEQYF
>once|TRBD1|TRBV19|TRBJ2-7
TGTGCCAGTAGTGAGACAGGGAACTACGAGCAGTACTTC
CASSETGNYEQYF
>NA|TRBD1|TRBV13|TRBJ1-3
TGTGCCAGCAGTCACGACCCGGACAGGGGGAACACCATATATTTT
CASSHDPDRGNTIYF
>NA|TRBD2|TRBV7-3|TRBJ2-1
TGTGCCAGCAGCTTAAATCCTTTGCGGGGGGGAATCGGTGAGCAGTTCTTC
CASSLNPLRGGIGEQFF
>NA|TRBD2|TRBV5-1|TRBJ2-1
TGCGCCAGCAGCTCCGCTAGCGGGGGGGCCCTCTACAATGAGCAGTTCTTC
CASSSASGGALYNEQFF
>NA|NA|TRBV7-2|TRBJ1-1
TGTGCCAGCAGCTTTGTCAAACCTGGGCGGGCAAGAGCTGAAGCTTTCTTT
CASSFVKPGRARAEAFF
>NA|NA|TRBV6-5|TRBJ1-2
TGTGCCAGCAGTTACGTCCAGGGTAACTATGGCTACACCTTC
CASSYVQGNYGYTF
>NA|NA|TRBV11-3|TRBJ2-1
TGTGCCAGCAGCTTGGATAGCGGTTCTAGCTCCTACAATGAGCAGTTCTTC
CASSLDSGSSSYNEQFF
>NA|NA|TRBV6-1|TRBJ1-2
TGTGCCAGCGAAGTGGCAGTTTATGGCTACACCTTC
CASEVAVYGYTF
>NA|NA|TRBV11-2|TRBJ1-2
TGTGCCAGCAGCTTAGCTGGGGCTGGCTACACCTTC
CASSLAGAGYTF
>NA|NA|TRBV6-1|TRBJ2-3
TGTGCCAGCAGTGCCCAACCCAGCGGACCCCAATCTAGCACAGATACGCAGTATTTT
CASSAQPSGPQSSTDTQYF
>NA|TRBD1|TRBV19|TRBJ1-2
TGTGCCAGTAGTACCCTCTTTCCGGGACAGGGGTTGGACTATGGCTACACCTTC
CASSTLFPGQGLDYGYTF
>NA|TRBD1|TRBV28|TRBJ1-1
TGTGCCAGCAGACTACAACCGACAGGGGAGAACACTGAAGCTTTCTTT
CASRLQPTGENTEAFF
>NA|NA|TRBV7-9|TRBJ1-2
TGTGCCAGCAGCTTAGCCTGGGGCAAGTATGGCTACACCTTC
CASSLAWGKYGYTF
>once|TRBD1|TRBV27|TRBJ2-2
TGTGCCAGCAGAGGAAGCAGGGAAGGGGGCCTGAACACCGGGGAGCTGTTTTTT
CASRGSREGGLNTGELFF
>once|NA|TRBV28|TRBJ1-2
TGTGCCAGCAGTTTTGGACAGCTCTATGGCTACACCTTC
CASSFGQLYGYTF
>NA|TRBD1|TRBV6-6|TRBJ2-1
TGTGCCAGCATGAGACAGGGAAACTACAATGAGCAGTTCTTC
CASMRQGNYNEQFF
>NA|NA|TRBV18|TRBJ1-1
TGTGCCAGCCTGCGGATAGTCGAGGGACAATTCTCTGGGGACACTGAAGCTTTCTTT
CASLRIVEGQFSGDTEAFF
>once|TRBD1|TRBV10-2|TRBJ2-5
TGCGCCAGCAGTGACCACAGGGGATCAGTGAATGACCCTCCAGAGACCCAGTACTTC
CASSDHRGSVNDPPETQYF
>NA|NA|TRBV7-6|TRBJ2-5
TGTGCCAGCAGCCCTAATTCCTCACGGGGACTTCAAATCGGGGAGACCCAGTACTTC
CASSPNSSRGLQIGETQYF
>NA|NA|TRBV4-1|TRBJ1-2
TGCGCCAGCAGCCATCAGGGTGGGGGCTACACCTTC
CASSHQGGGYTF
>NA|NA|TRBV4-3|TRBJ1-6
TGCGCCAGCAGCCAACTAGGCAGTTCACCCCTCCACTTT
CASSQLGSSPLHF
>NA|NA|TRBV4-1|TRBJ1-6
TGCGCCAGCAGCCAAGATGGGGGGGTAAGATCACCCCTCCACTTT
CASSQDGGVRSPLHF
>NA|NA|TRBV7-9|TRBJ2-7
TGTGCCAGCAGCCTCGACAGGCCCTCCTACGAGCAGTACTTC
CASSLDRPSYEQYF
>NA|TRBD1|TRBV7-2|TRBJ1-4
TGTGCCAGCAGCCTAGGTTGGACAGGGCGTGAAAAACTGTTTTTT
CASSLGWTGREKLFF
>few|TRBD2|TRBV15|TRBJ2-1
TGTGCCACCAGCAGAGATCGGGGGGGGTCGCGGGATACAATGGGGCAGTTCTTC
CATSRDRGGSRDTMGQFF